Each of the 8 T cell receptor beta chains below was sequenced from the same sample in a study of cytomegalovirus exposure and HLA in healthy donors. PCR used 60 Vbeta primers and 13 Jbeta primers. Some clones are missing from TCRdb's copy, which holds only in-frame ones; the method was immunoSEQ multiplex PCR. The sample gives about 100,000 clones, 65% to 85% of which show up once; 15% to 20% is in the top ten. The specimen sequenced was PBMCs. The receptor source for this set is a woman aged 55-75 years in good health and CMV-seropositive.

The chain couples TRBV23-1 to TRBJ2-3; 12 bases align to TRBD2. TRBV23-1 is noted as an ORF with a role that remains uncertain. Unmatched junction bases numbered 3, after V lost 2 bases and J lost 3 bases. This CDR3 is built from 16 residues. The CDR3 region is CASSQPTSGRTDTQYF. The DNA for the CDR3 is TGCGCCAGCAGTCAACCGACTAGCGGGAGAACAGATACGCAGTATTTT.

The table lists this clone with a few counts. The chain uses TRBV7-9 and TRBJ1-5; weak D call: TRBD1 (5 bases). The CDR3 covers 15 residues. Looked up from germline, CDR1 is SEHNR and CDR2 is FQNEAQ (reference sequence). Trimming took off 4 bases at V and 4 bases at J, with 14 bases between the two ends. The CDR3 spells CASSSQGLANQPQHF. In nucleotides, the CDR3 is TGTGCCAGCAGCTCTCAGGGTTTGGCAAATCAGCCCCAGCATTTT.

J is TRBJ2-2 and V is TRBV5-6, with 16 bases fitting TRBD2. Looked up from germline, CDR1 is SGHDT and CDR2 is YYEEEE. V was clipped by 4 bases and J by 7 bases; unmatched bases: 10. There are 18 residues in the CDR3. CDR3 sequence (DNA): TGTGCCAGCAGCCTCGCTGGGACTAGCGGGAGGGCCGGCGGGGAGCTGTTTTTT. Translation: CASSLAGTSGRAGGELFF. Full variable domain (rest looked up from reference TRBV5-6 and TRBJ2-2): DAGVTQSPTHLIKTRGQQVTLRCSPKSGHDTVSWYQQALGQGPQFIFQYYEEEERQRGNFPDRFSGHQFPNYSSELNVNALLLGDSALYLCASSLAGTSGRAGGELFFGEGSRLTVL.

The chain is built from TRBV5-1 and TRBJ1-2, with D perhaps matching TRBD1 (6 bases). The CDR3 runs 15 residues. Trimming took off 0 bases at V and 6 bases at J, with 15 bases between the two ends. Germline CDR1 and CDR2: SGHRS and YFSETQ. The CDR3 region has the DNA TGCGCCAGCAGCTTGGGTGGGGGCCCGTTCGATGGCTACACCTTC. This codes for CASSLGGGPFDGYTF.

The chain recombines TRBV10-3 with TRBJ2-5; 10 nucleotides align to TRBD1. CDR3 length: 14 residues. Trimming cost V 6 bases and J 3 bases; bases outside gene matches: 4. Germline CDR1 ENHRY, CDR2 SYGVKD. The CDR3 sequence: CAIRSGTGEETQYF. DNA for the CDR3: TGTGCCATCAGATCCGGGACAGGGGAAGAGACCCAGTACTTC.

The V call is TRBV11-2, the J call TRBJ2-7, with 7 bases identical to TRBD1. The V and J ends lost 5 bases and 1 base, in that order; junction bases with no gene match: 11. This CDR3 comprises 16 residues. Germline V gene sequence: CDR1 SGHAT, CDR2 FQNNGV. The CDR3 protein is CASSLDRASLSYEQYF. CDR3 in DNA: TGTGCCAGCAGCCTTGACAGGGCCAGTTTATCCTACGAGCAGTACTTC.

The chain carries TRBV7-9 and TRBJ1-1; no definite D call. This CDR3 spans 14 amino acids. V lost 0 bases to trimming and J lost 5 bases, with 10 bases between them. CDR1 SEHNR and CDR2 FQNEAQ come from the germline V gene (reference sequence). The CDR3 loop reads CASSLAPTGTEAFF. The CDR3 coding sequence is TGTGCCAGCAGCTTAGCCCCAACGGGAACTGAAGCTTTCTTT.

This sequence joins TRBV27 and TRBJ1-1, with a weak D call TRBD1 (5 bases). The CDR3 runs to 17 residues. Per germline, CDR1 MNHEY and CDR2 SMNVEV (reference sequence). Deletions cut 4 bases from V and 0 bases from J, with 18 bases between. CDR3 sequence: CASSWGGQGLMNTEAFF. In DNA form, the CDR3 reads TGTGCCAGCAGTTGGGGTGGCCAGGGACTAATGAACACTGAAGCTTTCTTT.